This TCR beta chain came from a study of T cell changes during pregnancy in multiple sclerosis. Trimming pared 5 bases from V and 2 bases from J, leaving 15 bases between. The CDR3 has 15 residues. Germline V CDR1 and CDR2: SEHNR, FQNEAQ (reference sequence). The data were produced by immunoSEQ multiplex PCR, yet TCRdb's version contains in-frame clones alone and is incomplete. The sample has approximately 40,000 clones, roughly 92% seen once. The clonotype was recovered from a female donor with multiple sclerosis, enrolled in a pregnancy study. The sample in question was CD4+ T cells from peripheral blood mononuclear cells, obtained before pregnancy. The genes are TRBV7-9 and TRBJ2-5; tentatively, D is TRBD1 (6 bases). The CDR3 region has the DNA TGTGCCAGCAGCCCCGAAGGGGGTCCTCAAGAGACCCAGTACTTC. Protein product: CASSPEGGPQETQYF.